The following is a T cell receptor (beta chain) sequence with its context. Its specificity is unknown. The sample originates from a study of cytomegalovirus exposure and HLA in healthy donors. As for the study in general: Some 85 million unique TCRs from HLA-typed donors were held in an early data release.

This CDR3 spans 16 amino acids. Trimming removed 0 bases at V and 3 bases at J, with 14 bases between. Germline CDR1 reads MNHEY; CDR2 reads SVGAGI. In the PCR, 60 Vbeta and 13 Jbeta primers were used. The protocol was immunoSEQ multiplex PCR, while the TCRdb copy is restricted to in-frame clones and leaves out a portion. The repertoire table contains under 150,000 clones. General study findings and limits: Reports state that TCR beta sequences accurately predicted most subjects' HLA-A and HLA-B alleles. The classifier reportedly diagnosed cytomegalovirus status with high sensitivity and specificity.

J is TRBJ1-1 and V is TRBV6-5; the D is unclear. The TCR comes from a woman aged 55-70 years in good health and CMV-seronegative. The sequenced sample was PBMCs. The CDR3 spells CASSYSMRARHTEAFF. CDR3 nucleotide sequence: TGTGCCAGCAGTTACTCGATGCGTGCGAGGCACACTGAAGCTTTCTTT.